This TCR beta chain derives from a study of CD8 T cells in Susac syndrome. Trimming pared 1 base from V and 4 bases from J, leaving 7 bases between. There are 13 residues in the CDR3. The germline V gene encodes CDR1 GTSNPN and CDR2 SVGIG (reference sequence). RNA, at about 0.45 to 1 ug, was reverse transcribed with random hexamers. TCRdb fed the immunoSEQ multiplex PCR reads into MiXCR, producing one record per CDR3 protein. The sample has around 70,000 distinct CDR3 sequences, around 96% seen once. This sequence joins TRBV30 and TRBJ2-2; D remains unclear. This clonotype originated in a human donor with multiple sclerosis. Sample: CD8+ T cells from PBMCs. The CDR3 protein is CAWSDIFTGELFF. CDR3 in DNA: TGTGCCTGGAGTGACATATTCACCGGGGAGCTGTTTTTT.